This TCR beta chain was observed in a study of a mutant IDH1 vaccine in newly diagnosed glioma (dated by TCRdb to the early 2020s). For the study in its entirety: Patients received eight vaccinations in weeks 1, 3, 5, 7, 11, 15, 19 and 23, corresponding to visits V03 through V10. Vaccination started 4-6 weeks after radiotherapy alone, or was given together with temozolomide cycles in the groups whose treatment included chemotherapy. Of the approximately 30 treated patients, approximately 62% were male and approximately 40% were female, and the mean age was about 40 years. Prior to enrollment, standard therapy consisting of radiotherapy alone, temozolomide alone, or radiochemotherapy with temozolomide had been administered to patients, with the combination being received by most patients. Peripheral blood samples were drawn at six visits, namely V03 (baseline), V05, V07, V10, V12 and V13. For exploratory analyses, approximately 23 treated patients had longitudinal TCRB deep sequencing done wherever samples were available. Overall results and qualifications from the work: Across multiple MHC alleles, vaccine-induced immune responses were seen in approximately 93% of patients. It was noted by the authors that analyses of patient blood samples could not be reproduced owing to sample limitations. No apparent relationship was observed between pseudoprogression and alterations in the top peripheral T cell clonotypes detected by TCRB sequencing. PBMC samples for TCRB deep sequencing were selected based on availability.

This sample's time point label indicates: week 11, during vaccination. A 20-mer mutant IDH1 peptide at 300 micrograms in Montanide made up each vaccine dose, which was injected subcutaneously together with topical imiquimod. Newly diagnosed WHO grade 3 or 4 IDH1-mutant astrocytomas showing loss of nuclear ATRX were present in the donors. The samples were drawn from NOA16, a multicentre, single-arm, open-label phase I trial in Germany that tested a mutant IDH1 peptide vaccine in humans for the first time. Genomic DNA for TCRB sequencing was extracted from EDTA blood using the DNeasy Blood and Tissue Kit. On this clone: Its antigen target is currently unknown. No base quality information exists; no much larger clone differs at one position.

Sequences MDHEN (CDR1) and SYDVKM (CDR2) are obtained from the germline V gene. V sheds 8 bases and J sheds 5 bases, leaving 15 bases between their ends. The CDR3 sequence holds 13 residues, the cysteine and phenylalanine included. The CDR3 DNA has 39 bases and is translated from base 1. The library was prepared using the immunoSEQ multiplex PCR assay. Following the manufacturer's protocol, the hsTCRB Kit was used to amplify rearranged TCR beta chain sequences. Sequencing of TCRB libraries was carried out on an Illumina MiSeq. The published analysis was carried out like this. The proprietary platform of the kit vendor was used for demultiplexing, trimming and gene mapping. The table was pulled from immuneACCESS by TCRdb, which kept in-frame rearrangements only. Such tables lose some clones; where checked, under half of the loss comes from unresolved V genes, and the rest has no known cause. V, J and clone size reflect that table, while D and trimming were determined from the DNA. This sample has 45,000 to 60,000 clones in its table, and more than 85% of those were observed once. Approximately 2.5% of the sample belongs to the ten largest clones.

The TCR originated in a man between 45 and 60 years old with glioma. The sequence joins TRBV28 to TRBJ1-1; the D gene is perhaps TRBD1, on 6 matching bases. The source material was PBMCs, sampled from a glioma patient whose treatment included an IDH1 peptide vaccine. The DNA sequence is TGTGCCAGCTTCAGAGGAGGGGGAACTGAAGCTTTCTTT. It specifies CASFRGGGTEAFF.